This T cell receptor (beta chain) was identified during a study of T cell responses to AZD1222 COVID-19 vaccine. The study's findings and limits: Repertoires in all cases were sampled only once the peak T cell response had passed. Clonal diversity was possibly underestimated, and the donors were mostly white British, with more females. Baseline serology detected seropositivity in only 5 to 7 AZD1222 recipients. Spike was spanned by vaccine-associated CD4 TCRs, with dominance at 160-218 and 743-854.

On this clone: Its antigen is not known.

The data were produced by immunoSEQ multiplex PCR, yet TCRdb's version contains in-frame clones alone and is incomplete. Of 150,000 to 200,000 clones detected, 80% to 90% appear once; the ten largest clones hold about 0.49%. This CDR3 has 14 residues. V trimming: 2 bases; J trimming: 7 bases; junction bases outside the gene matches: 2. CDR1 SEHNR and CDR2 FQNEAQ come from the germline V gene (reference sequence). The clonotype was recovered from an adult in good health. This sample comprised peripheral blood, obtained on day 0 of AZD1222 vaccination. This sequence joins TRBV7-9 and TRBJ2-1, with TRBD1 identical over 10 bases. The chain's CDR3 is CASSLRTGGNEQFF. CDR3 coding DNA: TGTGCCAGCAGCTTAAGGACAGGGGGGAATGAGCAGTTCTTC.